This T cell receptor beta chain was recovered during a study of regulatory and conventional T cells in RAG deficiency. Study-wide findings and caveats: Control T-cell subsets had markedly higher Shannon entropy and lower Simpson indices than RAG-deficient patients. Treg unique TCR beta sequences were approximately 100-fold fewer in Omenn syndrome and CID/AS patients than controls. Patient subsets had shorter CDR3s; Omenn Treg-Tconv overlap exceeded 90%.

V was trimmed by 3 bases and J by 1 base, leaving 14 bases between them. The CDR3 totals 16 residues. The germline V gene encodes CDR1 LGHNA and CDR2 YNFKEQ. Blood CD4+ CD25-low CD127-high conventional T cells supplied the genomic DNA template. Note on this clone: Its antigen remains unknown.

Produced via immunoSEQ multiplex PCR; TCRdb's table is partial and in-frame only. In the table there are about 46,000 clones, just under 90% of which are singletons. These same data were also listed under a study on regulatory T cells. In that study: The PCR used 52 TRBV and 13 TRBJ primers. Skewed V and J usage and few unique V-J pairs marked patient repertoires, most in Tregs.

This chain joins TRBV4-2 and TRBJ2-3; D is perhaps TRBD1 or TRBD2 (6 bases each). The source material was CD4+ effector T cells sorted from blood. The sequence was collected from a human donor in good health. This chain's CDR3 is CASSQNGGRGTDTQYF. CDR3 nucleotide sequence: TGTGCCAGCAGCCAGAATGGGGGGCGGGGCACAGATACGCAGTATTTT.